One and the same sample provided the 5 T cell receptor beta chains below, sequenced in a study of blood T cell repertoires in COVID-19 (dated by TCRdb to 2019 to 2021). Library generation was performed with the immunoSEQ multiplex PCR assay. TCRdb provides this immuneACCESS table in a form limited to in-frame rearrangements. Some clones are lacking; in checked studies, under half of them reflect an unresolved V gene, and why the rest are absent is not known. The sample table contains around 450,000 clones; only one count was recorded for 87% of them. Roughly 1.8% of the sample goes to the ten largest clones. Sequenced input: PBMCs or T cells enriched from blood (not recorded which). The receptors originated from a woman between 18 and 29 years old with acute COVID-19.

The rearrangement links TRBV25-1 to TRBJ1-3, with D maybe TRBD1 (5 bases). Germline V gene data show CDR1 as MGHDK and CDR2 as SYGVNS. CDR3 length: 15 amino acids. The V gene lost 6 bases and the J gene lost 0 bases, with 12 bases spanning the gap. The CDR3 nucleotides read TGTGCCAGCAGCGACACAGGCAGCTCTGGAAACACCATATATTTT. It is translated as CASSDTGSSGNTIYF.

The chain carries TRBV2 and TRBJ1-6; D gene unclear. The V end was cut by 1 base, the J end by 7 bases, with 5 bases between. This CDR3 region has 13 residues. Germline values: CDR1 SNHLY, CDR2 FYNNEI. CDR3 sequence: CASSEGQNSPLHF. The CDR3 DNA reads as TGTGCCAGCAGTGAAGGACAAAATTCACCCCTCCACTTT.

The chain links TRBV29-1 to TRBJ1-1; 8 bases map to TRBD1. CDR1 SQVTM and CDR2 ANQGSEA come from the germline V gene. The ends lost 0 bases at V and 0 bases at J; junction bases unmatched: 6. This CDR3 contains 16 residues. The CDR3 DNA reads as TGCAGCGTTGAAGAGGGAGGACAGGGTCTGAACACTGAAGCTTTCTTT. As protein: CSVEEGGQGLNTEAFF.

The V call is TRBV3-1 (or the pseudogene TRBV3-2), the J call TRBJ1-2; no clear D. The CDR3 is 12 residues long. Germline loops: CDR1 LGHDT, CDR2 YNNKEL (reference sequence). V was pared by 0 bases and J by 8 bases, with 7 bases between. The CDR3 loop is CASSQDPEGYTF. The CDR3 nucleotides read TGTGCCAGCAGCCAAGATCCGGAGGGCTACACCTTC.

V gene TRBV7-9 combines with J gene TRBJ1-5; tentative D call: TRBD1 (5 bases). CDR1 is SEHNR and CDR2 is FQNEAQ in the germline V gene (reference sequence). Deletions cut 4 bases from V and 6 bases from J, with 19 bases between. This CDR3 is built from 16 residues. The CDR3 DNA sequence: TGTGCCAGCAGCTCTATTGGGGGGTCCTCGAGTCAGCCCCAGCATTTT. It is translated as CASSSIGGSSSQPQHF.